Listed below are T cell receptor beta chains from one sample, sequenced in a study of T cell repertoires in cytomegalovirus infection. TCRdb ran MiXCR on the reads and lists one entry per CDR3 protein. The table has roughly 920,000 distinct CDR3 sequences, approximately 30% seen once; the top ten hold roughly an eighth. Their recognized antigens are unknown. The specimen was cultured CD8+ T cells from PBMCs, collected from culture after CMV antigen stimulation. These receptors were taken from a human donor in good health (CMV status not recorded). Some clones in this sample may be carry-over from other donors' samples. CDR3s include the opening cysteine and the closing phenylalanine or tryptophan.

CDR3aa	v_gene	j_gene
CASSPTSYSGYTF	TRBV7-8	TRBJ1-2
CASTPGQGRTEAFF	TRBV6-2/TRBV6-3	TRBJ1-1
CSATLQSQGIAFGSPLHF	TRBV20-1	TRBJ1-6
CATSEPKGEDTEAFF	TRBV24-1	TRBJ1-1
CASSIDLYEGQKQFF	TRBV19	TRBJ2-1
CASSIRDRPSDEQFF	TRBV11-1	TRBJ2-1
CASSQALAGGNTGELFF	TRBV4-1	TRBJ2-2
CSARRFQGANTEAFF	TRBV20-1	TRBJ1-1
CSARSPRNTNYGYTF	TRBV20-1	TRBJ1-2
CASSARGRVGETQYF	TRBV27	TRBJ2-5
CASSWPEGNYGYTF	TRBV5-8	TRBJ1-2
CASSSSGGLTYNEQFF	TRBV7-9	TRBJ2-1
CASSHHTIRPKKTEAFF	TRBV7-9	TRBJ1-1
CASSIPGPQETQYF	TRBV19	TRBJ2-5
CSVRRAEAFF	TRBV29-1	TRBJ1-1
CASSWVPGSAGGPNEQFF	TRBV6-2/TRBV6-3	TRBJ2-1
CASSYTEDTEAFF	TRBV6-5	TRBJ1-1
CANSYKGGGGRPQHF	TRBV7-8	TRBJ1-5
CASSYAMGASGGAEETQYF	TRBV6-2/TRBV6-3	TRBJ2-5
CASSSIVEAFF	TRBV7-9	TRBJ1-1
CASRRQGDYNSPLHF	TRBV27	TRBJ1-6
CASSYRVSGLGSTEAFF	TRBV27	TRBJ1-1
CASGRTSTEAFF	TRBV7-2	TRBJ1-1
CASSLPRGPGFEQFF	TRBV7-2	TRBJ2-1
CASSPAIYGGPATQYF	TRBV12-3/TRBV12-4	TRBJ2-5
CASSVYSDFSYNEQFF	TRBV9	TRBJ2-1
CASSVARSGAGGYTF	TRBV9	TRBJ1-2
CASSSRDRAENEQFF	TRBV7-9	TRBJ2-1
CASSETSGGALYF	TRBV7-8	TRBJ2-5
CAINNGEAPGSPLHF	TRBV10-3	TRBJ1-6
CASSDSRTSGGYGEQFF	TRBV2	TRBJ2-1
CAITTGGYNEQFF	TRBV10-3	TRBJ2-1
CASRPPGGQYEQYF	TRBV5-1	TRBJ2-7
CASSLGRDSYAGGYTF	TRBV7-9	TRBJ1-2
CASSLRQTNQPQHF	TRBV6-6	TRBJ1-5
CASTGEFYEQYF	TRBV5-6	TRBJ2-7
CASAGLSGNTIYF	TRBV6-6	TRBJ1-3
CASSNKYEQYF	TRBV5-5	TRBJ2-7
CASNRIRGQETQYF	TRBV7-6	TRBJ2-5
CASSELLGRTEAFF	TRBV25-1	TRBJ1-1
CASWKSSYNEQFF	TRBV6-2/TRBV6-3	TRBJ2-1
CASRSAGGHTEAFF	TRBV6-2/TRBV6-3	TRBJ1-1
CASHLWTVNTGELFF	TRBV7-9	TRBJ2-2
CASSLTGIAGELFF	TRBV12-3/TRBV12-4	TRBJ2-2
CASSLDSSFGNTIYF	TRBV7-6	TRBJ1-3
CASSPFSNGGAFF	TRBV4-1	TRBJ1-1
CASRHRDRQETQYF	TRBV12-3/TRBV12-4	TRBJ2-5
CSVEETARRATEAFF	TRBV29-1	TRBJ1-1
CASIPVTANTGELFF	TRBV6-6	TRBJ2-2
CASSLAISSTDTQYF	TRBV7-8	TRBJ2-3
CASSLTLGKSNNEQFF	TRBV7-6	TRBJ2-1
CASSVAPLAGGLTGELFF	TRBV9	TRBJ2-2
CARSLQGTTEAFF	TRBV5-4	TRBJ1-1
CASSYRRAATNEKLFF	TRBV6-5	TRBJ1-4
CASSLSTRQVPPWDEQFF	TRBV7-6	TRBJ2-1
CASMTNYQETQYF	TRBV5-1	TRBJ2-5
CASSQGIPGQENTGELFF	TRBV23-1	TRBJ2-2